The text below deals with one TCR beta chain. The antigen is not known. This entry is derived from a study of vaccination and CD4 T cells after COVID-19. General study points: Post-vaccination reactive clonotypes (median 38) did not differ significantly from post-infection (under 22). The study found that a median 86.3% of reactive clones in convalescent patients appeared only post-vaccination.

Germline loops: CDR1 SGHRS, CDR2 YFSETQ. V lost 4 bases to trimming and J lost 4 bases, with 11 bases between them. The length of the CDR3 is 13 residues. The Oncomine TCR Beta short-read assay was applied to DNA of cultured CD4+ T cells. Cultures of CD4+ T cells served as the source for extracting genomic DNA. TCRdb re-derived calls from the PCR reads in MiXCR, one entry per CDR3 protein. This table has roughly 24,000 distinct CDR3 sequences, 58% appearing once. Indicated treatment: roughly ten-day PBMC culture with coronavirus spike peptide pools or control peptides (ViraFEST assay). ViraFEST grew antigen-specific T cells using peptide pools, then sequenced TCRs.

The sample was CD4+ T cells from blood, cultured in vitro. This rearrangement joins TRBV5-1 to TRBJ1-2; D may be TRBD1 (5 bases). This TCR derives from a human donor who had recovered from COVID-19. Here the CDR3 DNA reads TGCGCCAGCAGCGACAGTACCGGCTATGGCTACACCTTC. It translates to CASSDSTGYGYTF. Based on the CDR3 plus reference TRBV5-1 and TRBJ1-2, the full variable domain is KAGVTQTPRYLIKTRGQQVTLSCSPISGHRSVSWYQQTPGQGLQFLFEYFSETQRNKGNFPGRFSGRQFSNSRSEMNVSTLELGDSALYLCASSDSTGYGYTFGSGTRLTVV.